This T cell receptor beta chain was recorded in a study of T cells after yellow fever vaccination. Overall study context: SMART-Seq v4 Ultra Low Input prepared libraries from low-cell fractions. Study-level points and caveats: High-abundance clonotypes from the bulk population could contaminate FACS-sorted repertoires. Weaker, the secondary response had a peak occurring faster, on day 5 versus 15. The study re-detected most primary-vaccination clones after the booster (around 96% CD4, around 89% CD8).

TCRdb itself ran the 5' RACE reads through MiXCR, one entry per CDR3 protein. The profile covers 250,000 to 300,000 distinct CDR3 sequences, with roughly 5% appearing a single time and less than 3.5% taken by the ten largest. This clonotype was counted between two and nine times. No antigen is known for it. This CDR3 contains 13 residues. Germline-derived CDR1 and CDR2 are ENHRY and SYGVKD. Germline trimming cut 6 bases from V and 4 bases from J; bases unmatched to any gene: 4. The source material was CD4+ T cells sorted from PBMCs, sampled on the day of the yellow fever booster vaccination. This chain joins TRBV10-3 and TRBJ2-5, with 8 bases lining up with TRBD1. The TCR comes from a man aged 18 to 35 who received the YFV17D yellow fever vaccine. The CDR3 reads CAISGGQGETQYF. The CDR3 DNA reads as TGTGCCATCAGCGGAGGACAGGGAGAGACCCAGTACTTC.